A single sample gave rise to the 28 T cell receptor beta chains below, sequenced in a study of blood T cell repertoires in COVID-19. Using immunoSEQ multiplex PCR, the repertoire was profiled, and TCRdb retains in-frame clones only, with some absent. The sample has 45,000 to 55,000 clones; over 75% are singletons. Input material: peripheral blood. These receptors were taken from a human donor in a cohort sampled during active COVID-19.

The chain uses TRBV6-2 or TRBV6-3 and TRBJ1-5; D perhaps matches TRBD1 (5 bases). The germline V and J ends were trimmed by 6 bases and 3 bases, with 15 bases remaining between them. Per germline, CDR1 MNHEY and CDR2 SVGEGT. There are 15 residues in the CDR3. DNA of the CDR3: TGTGCCAGCAGCGTGAGCAAGGGGTACAATCAGCCCCAGCATTTT. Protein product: CASSVSKGYNQPQHF.

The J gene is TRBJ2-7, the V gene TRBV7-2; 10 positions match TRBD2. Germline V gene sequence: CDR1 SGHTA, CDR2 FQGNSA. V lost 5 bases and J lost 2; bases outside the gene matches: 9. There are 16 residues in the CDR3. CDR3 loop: CASSPQSSGGAYEQYF. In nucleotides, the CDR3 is TGTGCCAGCAGCCCCCAAAGCAGCGGGGGGGCCTACGAGCAGTACTTC.

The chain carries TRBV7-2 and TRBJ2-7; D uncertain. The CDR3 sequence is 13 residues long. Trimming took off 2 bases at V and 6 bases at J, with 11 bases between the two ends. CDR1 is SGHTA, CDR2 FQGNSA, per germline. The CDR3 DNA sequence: TGTGCCAGCAGCTTAAGTACCCTACTCGAGCAGTACTTC. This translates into CASSLSTLLEQYF.

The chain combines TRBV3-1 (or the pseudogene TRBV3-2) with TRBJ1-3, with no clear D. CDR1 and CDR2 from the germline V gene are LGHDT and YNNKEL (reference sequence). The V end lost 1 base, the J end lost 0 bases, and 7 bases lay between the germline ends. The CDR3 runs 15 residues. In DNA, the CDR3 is TGTGCCAGCAGCCAAGTTGCCAGCTCTGGAAACACCATATATTTT. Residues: CASSQVASSGNTIYF.

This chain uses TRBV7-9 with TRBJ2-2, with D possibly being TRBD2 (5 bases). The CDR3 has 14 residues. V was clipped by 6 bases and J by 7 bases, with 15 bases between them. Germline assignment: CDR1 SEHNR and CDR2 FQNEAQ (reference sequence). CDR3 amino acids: CASSPRGSGGELFF. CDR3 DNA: TGTGCCAGCAGTCCCCGGGGATCCGGCGGGGAGCTGTTTTTT.

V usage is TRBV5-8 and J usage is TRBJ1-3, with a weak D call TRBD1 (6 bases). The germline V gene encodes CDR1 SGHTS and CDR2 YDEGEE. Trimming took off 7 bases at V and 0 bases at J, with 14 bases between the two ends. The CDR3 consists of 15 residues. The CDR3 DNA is TGTGCCAGCGGTACAGGGACTAGCTCTGGAAACACCATATATTTT. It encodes CASGTGTSSGNTIYF.

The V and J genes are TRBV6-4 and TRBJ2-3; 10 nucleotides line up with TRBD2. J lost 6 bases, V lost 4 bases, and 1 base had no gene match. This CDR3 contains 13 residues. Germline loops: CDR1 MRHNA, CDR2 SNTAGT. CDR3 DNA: TGTGCCAGCAGTGTACTAGCGGGGGATACGCAGTATTTT. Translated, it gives CASSVLAGDTQYF.

CDR3 sequence: CATSRRFNQPQHF. CDR3 in DNA: TGTGCCACCAGCAGACGGTTCAATCAGCCCCAGCATTTT. The chain employs TRBV15 and TRBJ1-5; D uncertain. The CDR3 sequence is 13 residues long. Per germline, CDR1 LNHNV and CDR2 YYDKDF (reference sequence). V dropped 2 bases and J dropped 3 bases, with 5 bases sitting between them.

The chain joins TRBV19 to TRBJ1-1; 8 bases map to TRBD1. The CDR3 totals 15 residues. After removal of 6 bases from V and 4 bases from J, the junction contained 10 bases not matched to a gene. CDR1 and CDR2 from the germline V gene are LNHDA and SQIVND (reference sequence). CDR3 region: CASRPGTGSGTEAFF. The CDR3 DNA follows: TGTGCCAGTAGGCCTGGGACAGGCTCGGGCACTGAAGCTTTCTTT.

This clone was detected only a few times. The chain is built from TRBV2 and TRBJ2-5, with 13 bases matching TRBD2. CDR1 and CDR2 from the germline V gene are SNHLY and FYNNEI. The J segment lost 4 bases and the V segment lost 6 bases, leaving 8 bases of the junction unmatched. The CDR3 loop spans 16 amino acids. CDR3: CASSGLAGDWGETQYF. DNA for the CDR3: TGTGCCAGCAGCGGACTAGCGGGAGATTGGGGAGAGACCCAGTACTTC.

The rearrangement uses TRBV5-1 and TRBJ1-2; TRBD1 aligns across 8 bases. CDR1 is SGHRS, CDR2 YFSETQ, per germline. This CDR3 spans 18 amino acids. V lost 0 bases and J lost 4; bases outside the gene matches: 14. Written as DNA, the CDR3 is TGCGCCAGCAGCTTGGGGGACAGGATATCATCCTCCTCCTATGGCTACACCTTC. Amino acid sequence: CASSLGDRISSSSYGYTF.

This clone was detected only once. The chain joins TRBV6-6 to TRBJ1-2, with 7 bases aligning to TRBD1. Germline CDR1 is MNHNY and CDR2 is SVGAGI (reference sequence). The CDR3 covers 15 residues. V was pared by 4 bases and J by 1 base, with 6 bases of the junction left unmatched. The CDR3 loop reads CASSLGGQRNYGYTF. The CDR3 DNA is TGTGCCAGCAGTTTAGGGGGACAGCGTAACTATGGCTACACCTTC.

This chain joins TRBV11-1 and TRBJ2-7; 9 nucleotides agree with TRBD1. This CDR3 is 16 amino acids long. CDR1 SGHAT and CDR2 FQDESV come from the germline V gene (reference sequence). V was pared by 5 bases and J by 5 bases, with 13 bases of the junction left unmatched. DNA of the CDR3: TGTGCCAGCAGCCAATGGGGACAGGGAGGACAAGACGAGCAGTACTTC. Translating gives CASSQWGQGGQDEQYF.

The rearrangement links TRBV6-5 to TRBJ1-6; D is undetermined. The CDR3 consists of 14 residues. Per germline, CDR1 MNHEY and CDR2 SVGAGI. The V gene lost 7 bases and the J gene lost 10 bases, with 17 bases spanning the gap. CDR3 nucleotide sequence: TGTGCCAGCACCCCGCGGAGGGATCAGTCACCCCTCCACTTT. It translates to CASTPRRDQSPLHF.

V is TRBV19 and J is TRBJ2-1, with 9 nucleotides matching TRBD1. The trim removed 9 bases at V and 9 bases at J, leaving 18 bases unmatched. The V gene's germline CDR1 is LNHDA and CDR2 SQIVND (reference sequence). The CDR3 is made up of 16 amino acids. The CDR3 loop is CASRAPRDRVEGEQFF. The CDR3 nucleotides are TGTGCCAGCCGGGCTCCCCGGGACAGGGTTGAGGGTGAGCAGTTCTTC.

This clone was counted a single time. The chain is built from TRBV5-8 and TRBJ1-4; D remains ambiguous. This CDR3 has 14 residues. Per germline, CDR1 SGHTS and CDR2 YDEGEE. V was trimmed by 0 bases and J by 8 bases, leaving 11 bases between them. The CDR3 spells CASSLGAWPEKLFF. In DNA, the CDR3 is TGTGCCAGCAGCTTGGGGGCCTGGCCGGAAAAACTGTTTTTT.

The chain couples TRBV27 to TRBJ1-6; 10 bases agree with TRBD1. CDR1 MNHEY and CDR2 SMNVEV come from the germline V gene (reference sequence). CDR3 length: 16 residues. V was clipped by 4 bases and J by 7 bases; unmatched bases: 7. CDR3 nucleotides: TGTGCCAGCAGTTCGTTGGGGACAGGGGTAAATTCACCCCTCCACTTT. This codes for CASSSLGTGVNSPLHF.

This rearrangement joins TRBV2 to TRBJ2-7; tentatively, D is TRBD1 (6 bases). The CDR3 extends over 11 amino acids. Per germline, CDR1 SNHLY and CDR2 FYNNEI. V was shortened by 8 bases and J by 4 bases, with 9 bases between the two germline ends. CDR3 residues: CASGQGYEQYF. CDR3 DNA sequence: TGTGCCAGCGGTCAGGGGTACGAGCAGTACTTC.

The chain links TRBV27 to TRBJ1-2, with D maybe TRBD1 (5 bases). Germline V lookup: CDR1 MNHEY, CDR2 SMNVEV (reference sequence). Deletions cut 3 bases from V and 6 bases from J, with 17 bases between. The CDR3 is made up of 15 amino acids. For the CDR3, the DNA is TGTGCCAGCAGTTTCGGCAGGGCTTCTAGGAATGGCTACACCTTC. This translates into CASSFGRASRNGYTF.

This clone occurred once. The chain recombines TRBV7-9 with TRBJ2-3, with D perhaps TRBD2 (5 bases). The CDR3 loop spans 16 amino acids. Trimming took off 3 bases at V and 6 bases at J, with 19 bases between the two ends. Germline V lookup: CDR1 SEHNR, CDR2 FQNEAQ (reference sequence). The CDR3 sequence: CASSLIGDNPGDTQYF. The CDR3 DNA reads TGTGCCAGCAGCTTGATAGGAGACAACCCGGGGGATACGCAGTATTTT.

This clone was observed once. The CDR3 sequence: CATSRGPGLSRSYNEQFF. CDR3 DNA sequence: TGTGCCACCAGCAGAGGGCCGGGACTTTCTCGCTCCTACAATGAGCAGTTCTTC. The chain is built from TRBV15 and TRBJ2-1, with a weak D call TRBD2 (6 bases). Germline V lookup: CDR1 LNHNV, CDR2 YYDKDF (reference sequence). The CDR3 sequence is 18 residues long. Trimming took off 1 base at V and 0 bases at J, with 16 bases between the two ends.

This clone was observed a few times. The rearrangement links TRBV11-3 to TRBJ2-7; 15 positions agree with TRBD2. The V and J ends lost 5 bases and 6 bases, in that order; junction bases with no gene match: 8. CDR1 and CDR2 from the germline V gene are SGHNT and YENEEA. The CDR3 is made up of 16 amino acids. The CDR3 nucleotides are TGTGCCAGCAGCCCTTCCGGGACTAGCGGGAGGCGCGAGCAGTACTTC. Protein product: CASSPSGTSGRREQYF.

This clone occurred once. This CDR3 is CASSTGQQGEKLFF. The CDR3 DNA sequence: TGCGCCAGCAGCACCGGACAGCAGGGTGAAAAACTGTTTTTT. The chain recombines TRBV5-1 with TRBJ1-4, with D maybe TRBD1 (6 bases). V was clipped by 4 bases and J by 7 bases, with 14 bases between them. Germline-derived CDR1 and CDR2 are SGHRS and YFSETQ. This CDR3 is 14 amino acids long.

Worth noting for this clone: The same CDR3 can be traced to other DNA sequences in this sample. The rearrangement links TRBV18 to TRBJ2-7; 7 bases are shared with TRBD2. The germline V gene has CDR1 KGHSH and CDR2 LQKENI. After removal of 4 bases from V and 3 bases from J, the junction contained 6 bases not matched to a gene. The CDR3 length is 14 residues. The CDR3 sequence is CASSQSGNHYEQYF. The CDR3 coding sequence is TGTGCCAGCTCACAAAGCGGGAACCACTACGAGCAGTACTTC.

In DNA, the CDR3 is TGTGCCAGCAGCGTAGTTCCTAGCGGGGGTTCCTGGGCCAACGTCCTGACTTTC. Translation: CASSVVPSGGSWANVLTF. The V and J genes are TRBV9 and TRBJ2-6, with 10 bases that match TRBD2. The V and J ends lost 0 bases and 5 bases, in that order; junction bases with no gene match: 8. Per germline, CDR1 SGDLS and CDR2 YYNGEE. CDR3 length: 18 amino acids. Together with reference TRBV9 and TRBJ2-6, the CDR3 gives the full variable domain: DSGVTQTPKHLITATGQRVTLRCSPRSGDLSVYWYQQSLDQGLQFLIQYYNGEERAKGNILERFSAQQFPDLHSELNLSSLELGDSALYFCASSVVPSGGSWANVLTFGAGSRLTVL.

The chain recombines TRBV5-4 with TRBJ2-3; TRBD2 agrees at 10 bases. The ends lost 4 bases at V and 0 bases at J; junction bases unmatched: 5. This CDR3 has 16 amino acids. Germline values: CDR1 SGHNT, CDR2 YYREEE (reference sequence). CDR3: CASSGGLATSTDTQYF. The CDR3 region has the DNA TGTGCCAGCAGCGGGGGACTAGCGACTAGCACAGATACGCAGTATTTT.

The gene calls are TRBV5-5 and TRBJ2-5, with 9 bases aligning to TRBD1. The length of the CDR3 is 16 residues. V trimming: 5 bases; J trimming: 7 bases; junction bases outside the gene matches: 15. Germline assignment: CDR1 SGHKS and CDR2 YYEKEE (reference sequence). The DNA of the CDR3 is TGTGCCAGCAGGACCGCCCCACAGGGGGCTGGTGGGACCCAGTACTTC. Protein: CASRTAPQGAGGTQYF.

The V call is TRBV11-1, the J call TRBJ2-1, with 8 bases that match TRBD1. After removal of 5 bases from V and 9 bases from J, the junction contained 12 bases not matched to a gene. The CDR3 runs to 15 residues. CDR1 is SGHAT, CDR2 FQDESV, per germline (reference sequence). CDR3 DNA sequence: TGTGCCAGCAGCCAAGACAGGGGAATTCGCTTTGAGCAGTTCTTC. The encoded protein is CASSQDRGIRFEQFF.